Described below is a single TCR beta chain sequence and its context. The antigen remains unidentified. These data originate in a study of T-cell memory formation after mild COVID-19. 5'RACE, which relied on constant-segment primers, yielded TCR alpha and TCR beta cDNA libraries carrying sample barcodes and UMIs. TCRdb fed the 5' RACE reads into MiXCR, producing one record per CDR3 protein. The repertoire holds 450,000 to 650,000 distinct CDR3 sequences, with approximately 20% as singletons. Study conclusions and caveats: The pre-infection memory compartment contained some responding clones, suggesting cross-reactive memory joined. Contracting clones from day 15 to 85 showed balanced CD4/CD8; later expanders favored CD4+.

CDR3 length equals 17 residues. Losses at the gene ends were 0 bases for V and 5 bases for J; bases not matched to a gene: 13. The germline gives CDR1 DFQATT, CDR2 SNEGSKA (reference sequence). This receptor was obtained from an adult woman who had mild COVID-19 (a few samples of this study predate the infection). Cell type and time point are not known. The chain has TRBV20-1 and TRBJ1-1; TRBD1 matches at 9 bases. Source material: PBMCs or a T cell subset sorted from them (not recorded which). The CDR3 loop reads CSARDRGTGSLPTEAFF. In DNA form, the CDR3 reads TGCAGTGCTAGAGATCGTGGGACAGGGTCCCTTCCTACTGAAGCTTTCTTT.